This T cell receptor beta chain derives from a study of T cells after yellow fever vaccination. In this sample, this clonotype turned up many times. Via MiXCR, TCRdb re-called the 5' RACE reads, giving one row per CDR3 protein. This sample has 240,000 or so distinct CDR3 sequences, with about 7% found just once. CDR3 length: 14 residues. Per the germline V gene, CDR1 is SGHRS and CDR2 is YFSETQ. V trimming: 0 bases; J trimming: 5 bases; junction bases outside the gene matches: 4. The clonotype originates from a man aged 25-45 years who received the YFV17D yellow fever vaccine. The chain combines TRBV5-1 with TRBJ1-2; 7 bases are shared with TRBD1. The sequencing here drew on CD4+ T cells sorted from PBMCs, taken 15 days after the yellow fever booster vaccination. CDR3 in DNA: TGCGCCAGCAGCTTGGGACAGGGCGGTTATGGCTACACCTTC. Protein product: CASSLGQGGYGYTF.